This T cell receptor beta chain comes out of a study of blood T cell repertoires in COVID-19. Turning to the study itself: Samples came from the United States, Italy and Spain, spanning acute and convalescent COVID-19.

Trimming removed 5 bases from V and 5 bases from J, with 11 bases in between. The length of the CDR3 is 13 residues. Germline CDR1 reads SGHNT; CDR2 reads YENEEA. Some clones are missing from TCRdb's copy, which holds only in-frame ones; the method was immunoSEQ multiplex PCR. The data hold 200,000 to 250,000 clones, with about four fifths observed a single time. Cohort placement rested on clinical history that participants reported themselves. This rearrangement joins TRBV11-3 to TRBJ2-3; D is unclear. The clonotype originates from a woman aged 40 to 55 who had been exposed to COVID-19. Sequenced input: PBMCs or T cells enriched from blood (not recorded which). The CDR3 sequence: CASSAQPGDTQYF. DNA for the CDR3: TGTGCCAGCAGCGCCCAGCCGGGAGATACGCAGTATTTT.